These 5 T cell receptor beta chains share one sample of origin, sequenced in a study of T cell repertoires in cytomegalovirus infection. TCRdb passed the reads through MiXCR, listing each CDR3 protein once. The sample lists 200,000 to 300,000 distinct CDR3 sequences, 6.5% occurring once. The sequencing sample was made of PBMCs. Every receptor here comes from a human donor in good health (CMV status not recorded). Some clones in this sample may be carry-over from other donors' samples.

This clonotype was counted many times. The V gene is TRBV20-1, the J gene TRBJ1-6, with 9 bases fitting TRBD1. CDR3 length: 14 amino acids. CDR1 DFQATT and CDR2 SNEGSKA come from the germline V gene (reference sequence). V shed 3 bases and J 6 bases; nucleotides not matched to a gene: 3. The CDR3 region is CSASAGQGNSPLHF. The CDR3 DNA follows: TGCAGTGCTAGTGCGGGACAGGGTAATTCACCCCTCCACTTT.

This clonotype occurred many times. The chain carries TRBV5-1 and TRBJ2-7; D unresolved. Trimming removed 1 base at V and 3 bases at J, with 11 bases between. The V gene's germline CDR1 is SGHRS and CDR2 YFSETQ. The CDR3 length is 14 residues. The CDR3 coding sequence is TGCGCCAGCAGCTTGCAACCGTCCGACTACGAGCAGTACTTC. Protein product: CASSLQPSDYEQYF.

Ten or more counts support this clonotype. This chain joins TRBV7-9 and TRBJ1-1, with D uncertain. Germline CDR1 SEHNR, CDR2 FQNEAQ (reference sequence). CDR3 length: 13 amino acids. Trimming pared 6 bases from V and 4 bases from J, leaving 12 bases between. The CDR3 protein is CASSGVGFTEAFF. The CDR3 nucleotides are TGTGCCAGCAGTGGGGTTGGGTTCACTGAAGCTTTCTTT.

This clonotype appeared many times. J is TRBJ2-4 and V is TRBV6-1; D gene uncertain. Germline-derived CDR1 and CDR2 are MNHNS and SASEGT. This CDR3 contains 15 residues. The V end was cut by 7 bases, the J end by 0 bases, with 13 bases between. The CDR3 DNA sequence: TGTGCCAGCAATCCCGCCCCTTTAGCCAAAAACATTCAGTACTTC. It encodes CASNPAPLAKNIQYF.

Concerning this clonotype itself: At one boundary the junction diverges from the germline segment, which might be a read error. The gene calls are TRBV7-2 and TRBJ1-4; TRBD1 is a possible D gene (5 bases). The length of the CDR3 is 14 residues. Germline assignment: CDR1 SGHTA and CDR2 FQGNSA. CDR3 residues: CASSLAPAGNEKLF. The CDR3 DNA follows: TGTGCCAGCAGCTTAGCGCCGGCAGGGAATGAAAAACTGTTT.